The clone carrying this T cell receptor (beta chain) was picked up a small number of times. The source of the sample is a study of blood T cell repertoires in COVID-19. Study-wide background: Sites across the United States, Italy and Spain contributed samples from acute and convalescent COVID-19. The cDNA or gDNA used as material had been derived from T cells, B-cell-depleted T cells, or PBMCs.

Authors' methods: Reference gene primers were amplified, and this amplification served to estimate nucleated cell counts. Generated by immunoSEQ multiplex PCR, the TCRdb table keeps only in-frame clones and is missing some. Clone size and the V and J calls come from that table; the DNA yielded D and trimming. This repertoire shows about 250,000 clones, roughly 80% found once; its top ten account for approximately 9.1%. Sequencing was carried out using peripheral blood. This sequence was found in a man older than 75 with acute or convalescent COVID-19.

DNA for the CDR3: TGTGCCAGCAGACTCGGAAACACCATATATTTT. This encodes CASRLGNTIYF. The chain carries TRBV6-5 and TRBJ1-3; the D is unclear. The germline V gene encodes CDR1 MNHEY and CDR2 SVGAGI. Deletions cut 6 bases from V and 4 bases from J, with 4 bases between. The CDR3 has 11 amino acids.